This is a list of T cell receptor beta chains from one sample in a study of CD8+CD57+ T cells in acquired aplastic anemia. TCRdb redid the calling of the reads with MiXCR, one entry per CDR3 protein. The table has around 180,000 distinct CDR3 sequences, under 75% seen once; the top ten hold 45% to 50%. Sequenced material: sorted CD4+, CD8+, or CD8+CD57+ T cells (not recorded which) from PBMCs. The receptor source for this set is a human donor in good health. The CDR3 runs from the conserved cysteine through the conserved F or W. A D gene is named only where the DNA matches it firmly. A clone size is listed for some rows: how often the clone was seen (once, few, many), or a class if it is expanded.

V gene: TRBV20-1
J gene: TRBJ2-7
clone size: NA
D gene: NA
CDR3 protein: CSAGDRRRSHEQYF
CDR3 DNA: TGCAGTGCTGGGGATAGGCGTCGCTCCCACGAGCAGTACTTC

V gene: TRBV7-9
J gene: TRBJ2-3
clone size: NA
D gene: TRBD2
CDR3 protein: CASSLREGEQYF
CDR3 DNA: TGTGCCAGCAGCTTACGGGAGGGTGAGCAGTATTTT

V gene: TRBV24-1
J gene: TRBJ2-3
clone size: few
D gene: NA
CDR3 protein: CATTGPGRTDTQYF
CDR3 DNA: TGTGCCACAACTGGGCCCGGGCGCACAGATACGCAGTATTTT

V gene: TRBV6-1
J gene: TRBJ2-7
clone size: NA
D gene: NA
CDR3 protein: CASSDWRQIYEQYF
CDR3 DNA: TGTGCCAGCAGTGATTGGAGGCAAATCTACGAGCAGTACTTC

V gene: TRBV7-2
J gene: TRBJ2-3
clone size: NA
D gene: NA
CDR3 protein: CASSLEDGFTDTQYF
CDR3 DNA: TGTGCCAGCAGCTTAGAGGACGGTTTCACAGATACGCAGTATTTT

V gene: TRBV5-5
J gene: TRBJ2-1
clone size: NA
D gene: NA
CDR3 protein: CASSRETGGGNEQFF
CDR3 DNA: TGTGCCAGCAGCAGAGAGACTGGAGGGGGCAATGAGCAGTTCTTC

V gene: TRBV20-1
J gene: TRBJ1-5
clone size: once
D gene: NA
CDR3 protein: CSASVSGEGNQPQHF
CDR3 DNA: TGCAGTGCTAGTGTGTCAGGGGAGGGTAATCAGCCCCAGCATTTT

V gene: TRBV6-5
J gene: TRBJ1-1
clone size: many
D gene: NA
CDR3 protein: CASSYSTGRVNTEAFF
CDR3 DNA: TGTGCCAGCAGTTACTCTACAGGGAGAGTGAACACTGAAGCTTTCTTT

V gene: TRBV27
J gene: TRBJ2-5
clone size: NA
D gene: NA
CDR3 protein: CASSKISGPQYF
CDR3 DNA: TGTGCCAGCAGTAAAATTAGCGGACCCCAGTACTTC

V gene: TRBV7-6
J gene: TRBJ2-7
clone size: NA
D gene: NA
CDR3 protein: CASSSPSLVAASYEQYF
CDR3 DNA: TGTGCCAGCAGCTCCCCTTCTTTGGTAGCGGCCTCCTACGAGCAGTACTTC

V gene: TRBV7-8
J gene: TRBJ2-2
clone size: NA
D gene: TRBD2
CDR3 protein: CASSRTGTRDTGELFF
CDR3 DNA: TGTGCCAGCAGCCGTACGGGGACTAGGGACACCGGGGAGCTGTTTTTT

V gene: TRBV7-9
J gene: TRBJ2-7
clone size: NA
D gene: TRBD2
CDR3 protein: CASSSGGTFGSEQYF
CDR3 DNA: TGTGCCAGCAGCTCGGGGGGGACCTTTGGAAGCGAGCAGTACTTC

V gene: TRBV20-1
J gene: TRBJ1-1
clone size: NA
D gene: NA
CDR3 protein: CSAPERNTEAFF
CDR3 DNA: TGCAGTGCCCCTGAACGGAACACTGAAGCTTTCTTT

V gene: TRBV7-6
J gene: TRBJ1-1
clone size: NA
D gene: NA
CDR3 protein: CASSLAGRVSTEAFF
CDR3 DNA: TGTGCCAGCAGCTTAGCGGGCCGGGTCAGCACTGAAGCTTTCTTT

V gene: TRBV29-1
J gene: TRBJ2-1
clone size: many
D gene: TRBD2
CDR3 protein: CSGGGEADNEQFF
CDR3 DNA: TGCAGCGGGGGGGGGGAGGCTGACAATGAGCAGTTCTTC

V gene: TRBV20-1
J gene: TRBJ2-5
clone size: NA
D gene: NA
CDR3 protein: CSARDPSGGETQYF
CDR3 DNA: TGCAGTGCTAGAGATCCGTCCGGGGGAGAGACCCAGTACTTC

V gene: TRBV25-1
J gene: TRBJ2-7
clone size: NA
D gene: NA
CDR3 protein: CASSSPGDLIVQYF
CDR3 DNA: TGTGCCAGCAGCTCACCGGGCGACCTAATCGTTCAGTACTTC

V gene: TRBV20-1
J gene: TRBJ1-1
clone size: few
D gene: NA
CDR3 protein: CSASRGGTEAFF
CDR3 DNA: TGCAGTGCTAGTAGGGGGGGGACTGAAGCTTTCTTT

V gene: TRBV12-3/TRBV12-4
J gene: TRBJ1-2
clone size: NA
D gene: NA
CDR3 protein: CASSFAQHYGYTF
CDR3 DNA: TGTGCCAGCAGTTTCGCCCAGCACTATGGCTACACCTTC

V gene: TRBV7-9
J gene: TRBJ2-7
clone size: NA
D gene: TRBD1
CDR3 protein: CASSTQQGYEQYF
CDR3 DNA: TGTGCCAGCAGCACCCAACAGGGGTACGAGCAGTACTTC

V gene: TRBV10-3
J gene: TRBJ2-2
clone size: NA
D gene: TRBD1
CDR3 protein: CAISTGQSTGELFF
CDR3 DNA: TGTGCCATCAGTACGGGACAGTCGACCGGGGAGCTGTTTTTT

V gene: TRBV29-1
J gene: TRBJ1-6
clone size: many
D gene: NA
CDR3 protein: CSGRNSPLHF
CDR3 DNA: TGCAGCGGGAGGAATTCACCCCTCCACTTT

V gene: TRBV9
J gene: TRBJ1-2
clone size: NA
D gene: TRBD1
CDR3 protein: CASSEQGAYGYTF
CDR3 DNA: TGTGCCAGCAGCGAACAGGGGGCCTATGGCTACACCTTC

V gene: TRBV12-3/TRBV12-4
J gene: TRBJ1-2
clone size: NA
D gene: TRBD1
CDR3 protein: CASSYDRGAGYTF
CDR3 DNA: TGTGCCAGCAGTTACGACAGGGGGGCTGGCTACACCTTC

V gene: TRBV27
J gene: TRBJ2-7
clone size: many
D gene: NA
CDR3 protein: CASSSGGPYEQYF
CDR3 DNA: TGTGCCAGCAGTTCGGGTGGGCCCTACGAGCAGTACTTC

V gene: TRBV7-9
J gene: TRBJ2-1
clone size: many
D gene: NA
CDR3 protein: CASSLGPTDVEQFF
CDR3 DNA: TGTGCCAGCAGCCTGGGACCGACGGACGTTGAGCAGTTCTTC